Presented here are 18 T cell receptor beta chains from one specimen sequenced in a study of CD8+CD57+ T cells in acquired aplastic anemia. Researchers used genomic DNA as the template to profile TCR beta VDJ and CDR3. TCRdb re-analysed the reads in MiXCR, keeping a single row per CDR3 protein. The sample lists hundreds of thousands of distinct CDR3 sequences; about 70% were seen once. The sequenced sample was sorted CD4+, CD8+, or CD8+CD57+ T cells (not recorded which) from PBMCs. The receptor set was obtained from a human donor in good health, serving as a control.

V usage is TRBV6-5 and J usage is TRBJ1-4, with unresolved D. V lost 5 bases to trimming and J lost 8 bases, with 18 bases between them. CDR1 is MNHEY, CDR2 SVGAGI, per germline. This CDR3 is 15 amino acids long. For the CDR3, the DNA is TGTGCCAGCAGTCCCTCACAAAATTTCCCGGAAAAACTGTTTTTT. Protein sequence: CASSPSQNFPEKLFF.

About this clonotype: The junction and the germline gene differ at one end; a read error may be behind it. V gene TRBV7-3 combines with J gene TRBJ1-1, with TRBD1 identical over 7 bases. This CDR3 region has 13 residues. CDR1 and CDR2 from the germline V gene are SGHTA and FQGTGA. The CDR3 region is CASSPPQGSTEAF. The CDR3 nucleotides are TGTGCCAGCAGCCCGCCACAGGGGAGCACTGAAGCTTTC.

This clonotype has a single count. The chain couples TRBV11-2 to TRBJ1-2; D is possibly TRBD1 (6 bases). CDR3 length: 17 amino acids. The V and J ends lost 2 bases and 4 bases respectively, with 20 bases between them. Germline V CDR1 and CDR2: SGHAT, FQNNGV. CDR3 protein: CASSLISAVRGGYGYTF. The CDR3 region has the DNA TGTGCCAGCAGCTTAATTAGCGCGGTCAGGGGCGGCTATGGCTACACCTTC.

This clonotype appeared a few times. A read error is possible here, since a much larger clone lies one base away. The chain employs TRBV12-3 or TRBV12-4 and TRBJ2-6, with D possibly being TRBD1 (5 bases). The V end lost 6 bases, the J end lost 4 bases, and 13 bases lay between the germline ends. This CDR3 is 15 amino acids long. CDR3 loop: CASSLDSTGANVLTF. CDR3 coding DNA: TGTGCCAGCAGCCTAGACAGTACCGGGGCCAACGTCCTGACTTTC.

This clonotype was detected ten times or more. This chain uses TRBV19 with TRBJ2-2; D uncertain. The CDR3 has 12 residues. Germline CDR1 reads LNHDA; CDR2 reads SQIVND (reference sequence). Trimming pared 10 bases from V and 1 base from J, leaving 7 bases between. The chain's CDR3 is CAILENTGELFF. Here the CDR3 DNA reads TGTGCCATTCTCGAGAACACCGGGGAGCTGTTTTTT.

The count of this clonotype is one. This chain links TRBV29-1 with TRBJ1-5, with 9 bases identical to TRBD1. Losses at the gene ends were 7 bases for V and 5 bases for J; bases not matched to a gene: 6. From germline, CDR1 is SQVTM and CDR2 ANQGSEA. The CDR3 is 13 amino acids. The CDR3 bases are TGCAGCGCATCCCGGGACAGGGATCAGCCCCAGCATTTT. Its protein product is CSASRDRDQPQHF.

This clonotype was observed at least ten times. V is TRBV9 and J is TRBJ2-3; 9 bases map to TRBD2. V dropped 0 bases and J dropped 2; count of bases not matched to a gene: 4. The length of the CDR3 is 16 residues. Germline V gives CDR1 SGDLS, CDR2 YYNGEE. The CDR3 loop is CASSVATSGYTDTQYF. CDR3 DNA: TGTGCCAGCAGCGTAGCGACTAGCGGATACACAGATACGCAGTATTTT.

The chain joins TRBV2 to TRBJ1-2, with 8 bases identical to TRBD1. CDR1 is SNHLY, CDR2 FYNNEI, per germline. This CDR3 is built from 15 residues. The V gene end was trimmed by 9 bases and the J gene end by 2 bases; junction bases not matched to a gene: 11. The chain's CDR3 is CASSLGQGNNYGYTF. In DNA form, the CDR3 reads TGTGCCAGTTCATTAGGACAGGGAAACAACTATGGCTACACCTTC.

As to this clonotype: A junction boundary mismatches the germline segment, possibly from a read error. V is TRBV7-3 and J is TRBJ2-3; D may match TRBD1 or TRBD2 (5 bases each). Per germline, CDR1 SGHTA and CDR2 FQGTGA. The CDR3 spans 15 residues. The CDR3 region is CASSSGTGSTVTQYF. The CDR3 DNA reads TGTGCCAGCAGCAGTGGGACGGGGAGCACAGTTACGCAGTATTTT.

This clonotype was seen a few times. The gene calls are TRBV4-2 and TRBJ2-5, with TRBD2 as a possible D gene (6 bases). V lost 5 bases and J 1 base, leaving 17 bases between the germline ends. The length of the CDR3 is 16 residues. Per the germline V gene, CDR1 is LGHNA and CDR2 is YNFKEQ. CDR3 coding DNA: TGTGCCAGCAGCTTCCGGAGGCGGGGTTCCCAAGAGACCCAGTACTTC. Translated: CASSFRRRGSQETQYF.

This chain uses TRBV7-6 with TRBJ1-1; TRBD1 aligns across 11 bases. This CDR3 comprises 17 residues. V lost 4 bases and J lost 3; bases outside the gene matches: 10. From germline, CDR1 is SGHVS and CDR2 FNYEAQ. CDR3 coding DNA: TGTGCCAGCAGCTCAGGGCGGACAGGGGGCAGGGACACTGAAGCTTTCTTT. Its protein is CASSSGRTGGRDTEAFF. The full variable domain, rest sourced from reference TRBV7-6 and TRBJ1-1, is GAGVSQSPRYKVTKRGQDVALRCDPISGHVSLYWYRQALGQGPEFLTYFNYEAQQDKSGLPNDRFSAERPEGSISTLTIQRTEQRDSAMYRCASSSGRTGGRDTEAFFGQGTRLTVV.

This clonotype was observed many times. The chain combines TRBV27 with TRBJ1-1; D gene uncertain. The CDR3 contains 13 residues. Germline lookup yields CDR1 MNHEY and CDR2 SMNVEV (reference sequence). V lost 2 bases and J lost 5, with 9 bases in between. The CDR3 nucleotides read TGTGCCAGCAGTTTAGGAAGAGTAACTGAAGCTTTCTTT. Its translation: CASSLGRVTEAFF.

The table lists this clonotype with many counts. The J gene is TRBJ2-5, the V gene TRBV20-1; tentatively, D is TRBD2 (6 bases). This CDR3 spans 10 amino acids. Germline V gene lookup returns CDR1 DFQATT and CDR2 SNEGSKA (reference sequence). The ends were cut back, 4 bases at V and 10 bases at J, with 10 bases in the middle. The CDR3 is CSATGGDQYF. The CDR3, as DNA: TGCAGTGCTACCGGGGGTGACCAGTACTTC.

V usage is TRBV20-1 and J usage is TRBJ2-7; 11 bases are shared with TRBD2. J was trimmed by 5 bases and V by 1 base; bases with no gene match: 4. This CDR3 has 14 amino acids. Germline V gene lookup returns CDR1 DFQATT and CDR2 SNEGSKA (reference sequence). CDR3 amino acids: CSARALAGVHEQYF. DNA for the CDR3: TGCAGTGCTAGAGCACTAGCGGGAGTACACGAGCAGTACTTC.

This chain uses TRBV5-1 with TRBJ1-6; D may be TRBD1 (6 bases). With 2 bases removed from V and 7 bases from J, the gap between germline ends came to 7 bases. CDR1 is SGHRS, CDR2 YFSETQ, per germline. This CDR3 spans 13 amino acids. The CDR3 bases are TGCGCCAGCAGCTTCGACAGGAATTCACCCCTCCACTTT. Protein sequence: CASSFDRNSPLHF.

The V gene is TRBV7-9, the J gene TRBJ2-1, with 9 bases matching TRBD2. The CDR3 length is 18 residues. Germline V gives CDR1 SEHNR, CDR2 FQNEAQ (reference sequence). The ends lost 5 bases at V and 7 bases at J; junction bases unmatched: 18. The CDR3 DNA reads TGTGCCAGCAGCCCGCTGCGGGGGGGGGCGGGGGGTTTTAATGAGCAGTTCTTC. This translates into CASSPLRGGAGGFNEQFF.

Points on this clonotype: Compared with germline, one end of the junction differs, possibly owing to a read error. This sequence joins TRBV12-3 or TRBV12-4 and TRBJ2-1; D remains ambiguous. This CDR3 region has 13 residues. The CDR3 nucleotides read TGTACCAGCAGTTTCGGCAGGAACAATGAGCAGTTCTTC. Its translation is CTSSFGRNNEQFF.

The table lists this clonotype with many counts. The genes are TRBV7-2 and TRBJ2-5, with D possibly matching TRBD1 (6 bases). The CDR3 has 14 amino acids. V lost 3 bases and J lost 9, with 17 bases in between. Germline V gene data show CDR1 as SGHTA and CDR2 as FQGNSA. Here the CDR3 DNA reads TGTGCCAGCAGCTTTTTACAGGGCCCAGGGGCCCAGTACTTC. Its protein product is CASSFLQGPGAQYF.